These 14 T cell receptor beta chains share one sample of origin, sequenced in a study of blood T cell repertoires in COVID-19. Assay: immunoSEQ multiplex PCR; the TCRdb copy retains only in-frame clones and omits some. Among approximately 450,000 clones listed, nearly 90% were seen once. The sequenced material came from PBMCs or T cells enriched from blood (not recorded which). These receptors all stem from a woman between 18 and 30 years old with acute COVID-19.

This clone was counted once. The gene calls are TRBV7-6 and TRBJ1-2; 7 bases line up with TRBD1. CDR1 and CDR2 (germline): SGHVS, FNYEAQ. The CDR3 is 15 amino acids. Trimming at V came to 0 bases and at J to 0 bases, leaving 1 base not matched to a gene. CDR3 amino acids: CASSLAQGANYGYTF. CDR3 coding DNA: TGTGCCAGCAGCTTAGCCCAGGGGGCTAACTATGGCTACACCTTC.

V usage is TRBV3-1 (or the pseudogene TRBV3-2) and J usage is TRBJ2-1; TRBD2 agrees at 8 bases. Trimming at V came to 4 bases and at J to 4 bases, leaving 6 bases not matched to a gene. Per the germline V gene, CDR1 is LGHDT and CDR2 is YNNKEL (reference sequence). This CDR3 spans 15 amino acids. The CDR3, as DNA: TGTGCCAGCAGCCCGAGCGGGGGCGTGTACAATGAGCAGTTCTTC. Amino acid sequence: CASSPSGGVYNEQFF.

The gene calls are TRBV7-2 and TRBJ2-7; 8 bases map to TRBD1. This CDR3 has 15 residues. The junction had 3 bases not matched to a gene; V was cut back by 1 base and J by 1 base. Per the germline V gene, CDR1 is SGHTA and CDR2 is FQGNSA. CDR3 in amino acids: CASSLGQGLSYEQYF. The CDR3 DNA follows: TGTGCCAGCAGCTTAGGACAGGGGCTTTCCTACGAGCAGTACTTC.

This clone was counted once. The chain is built from TRBV5-1 and TRBJ1-1; D may be TRBD1 (5 bases). V was trimmed by 0 bases and J by 6 bases, leaving 12 bases between them. CDR1 SGHRS and CDR2 YFSETQ come from the germline V gene. CDR3 length: 14 residues. The CDR3 loop is CASSLAGREAEAFF. In DNA, the CDR3 is TGCGCCAGCAGCTTGGCCGGCAGGGAGGCTGAAGCTTTCTTT. The full variable domain, its missing parts supplied by reference TRBV5-1 and TRBJ1-1, is KAGVTQTPRYLIKTRGQQVTLSCSPISGHRSVSWYQQTPGQGLQFLFEYFSETQRNKGNFPGRFSGRQFSNSRSEMNVSTLELGDSALYLCASSLAGREAEAFFGQGTRLTVV.

J is TRBJ2-7 and V is TRBV13, with 8 bases identical to TRBD2. Germline CDR1 is PRHDT and CDR2 is FYEKMQ (reference sequence). After removal of 1 base from V and 5 bases from J, the junction contained 13 bases not matched to a gene. The length of the CDR3 is 17 residues. Here the CDR3 DNA reads TGTGCCAGCAGCTTAGAGGGGCGTCGGACTAGCTACCACGAGCAGTACTTC. This codes for CASSLEGRRTSYHEQYF.

The chain has TRBV6-5 and TRBJ2-7; no clear D. In germline, CDR1 is MNHEY, CDR2 SVGAGI. The CDR3 covers 13 residues. V was clipped by 7 bases and J by 0 bases, with 10 bases between them. CDR3 sequence reads: CASTIQNSYEQYF. The DNA for the CDR3 is TGTGCCAGCACTATACAGAACTCCTACGAGCAGTACTTC.

Concerning this clone itself: The same CDR3 can be traced to other DNA sequences in this sample. The V and J genes are TRBV27 and TRBJ2-7; D ambiguous. V was cut by 6 bases and J by 1 base, with 7 bases left in between. This CDR3 has 12 residues. CDR1 is MNHEY and CDR2 is SMNVEV in the germline V gene (reference sequence). The CDR3 DNA reads as TGTGCCAGCAGGACTGGATCCTACGAGCAGTACTTC. Translation gives CASRTGSYEQYF.

This clone was observed a few times. The chain combines TRBV3-1 (or the pseudogene TRBV3-2) with TRBJ1-1; no clear D. The germline gives CDR1 LGHDT, CDR2 YNNKEL (reference sequence). The CDR3 consists of 15 residues. V lost 3 bases, J lost 4 bases, and 15 bases lay in between. The CDR3 bases are TGTGCCAGCAGCCATCATAACCAGGTGGGCACTGAAGCTTTCTTT. The encoded protein is CASSHHNQVGTEAFF.

This clone was counted a single time. CDR3 amino acids: CASSLGAQVQETQYF. CDR3 DNA sequence: TGTGCCAGCAGCTTAGGGGCGCAGGTCCAAGAGACCCAGTACTTC. V is TRBV7-8 and J is TRBJ2-5, with unresolved D. V gave up 1 base and J gave up 1 base, with 10 bases separating them. This CDR3 region has 15 residues. Per the germline V gene, CDR1 is SGHVS and CDR2 is FQNEAQ.

The rearrangement uses TRBV5-6 and TRBJ2-1; D gene unclear. The ends were cut back, 3 bases at V and 14 bases at J, with 15 bases in the middle. CDR1 and CDR2 from the germline V gene are SGHDT and YYEEEE. CDR3 size: 12 residues. The CDR3 coding sequence is TGTGCCAGCAGCTCGGTGAGTCGATTTAAGTTCTTC. Protein product: CASSSVSRFKFF.

The V call is TRBV6-5, the J call TRBJ2-1, with 8 positions matching TRBD2. The trim removed 5 bases at V and 8 bases at J, leaving 5 bases unmatched. This CDR3 is 13 amino acids long. Germline assignment: CDR1 MNHEY and CDR2 SVGAGI. DNA of the CDR3: TGTGCCAGCAGTCGACTAGCGCGAGATGAGCAGTTCTTC. It is translated as CASSRLARDEQFF.

The chain uses TRBV30 and TRBJ2-1; 7 bases match TRBD2. The CDR3 is 14 amino acids. V lost 4 bases and J lost 0; bases outside the gene matches: 3. Germline CDR1 reads GTSNPN; CDR2 reads SVGIG (reference sequence). CDR3 sequence (DNA): TGTGCCTGGAAAGCGGGGAGCTCCTACAATGAGCAGTTCTTC. Translation: CAWKAGSSYNEQFF.

The chain couples TRBV7-9 to TRBJ1-2; D remains ambiguous. The V gene's germline CDR1 is SEHNR and CDR2 FQNEAQ (reference sequence). Trimming took off 6 bases at V and 4 bases at J, with 9 bases between the two ends. This CDR3 spans 12 amino acids. DNA of the CDR3: TGTGCCAGCAGGTTGCCAGGCTATGGCTACACCTTC. Its translation: CASRLPGYGYTF. Variable domain in full (rest from reference TRBV7-9 and TRBJ1-2): DTGVSQNPRHKITKRGQNVTFRCDPISEHNRLYWYRQTLGQGPEFLTYFQNEAQLEKSRLLSDRFSAERPKGSFSTLEIQRTEQGDSAMYLCASRLPGYGYTFGSGTRLTVV.

This sequence joins TRBV21-1 and TRBJ1-6. TRBV21-1 is an annotated pseudogene. CDR3 length: 13 amino acids. As DNA, the CDR3 is TGTGCCAGCAGGGAGGGTATTAATTCACCCCTCCACTTT. This encodes CASREGINSPLHF.